The 8 T cell receptor beta chains reported below all come from one sample, sequenced in a study of OX40 agonist ivuxolimab in advanced cancers. The repertoire was sequenced with immunoSEQ multiplex PCR; TCRdb's copy has only in-frame clones and lacks some. The sample has 13,000 to 15,000 clones; approximately 75% are singletons. The sample was CD4+ or CD8+ T cells sorted from blood, taken in a trial of the OX40 agonist ivuxolimab. These receptor sequences come from an adult with an advanced solid tumor such as melanoma, head and neck, liver or kidney cancer.

This clone turned up a few times. The J gene is TRBJ2-1, the V gene TRBV6-4, with 10 nucleotides matching TRBD2. CDR1 is MRHNA and CDR2 is SNTAGT in the germline V gene. V dropped 5 bases and J dropped 5; count of bases not matched to a gene: 3. The CDR3 loop spans 14 amino acids. CDR3 region: CASSRLAGDNEQFF. The CDR3 DNA is TGTGCCAGCAGTAGGCTAGCGGGGGACAATGAGCAGTTCTTC.

This clone is termed medium-sized. The CDR3 loop reads CASSFTGSGEQYF. The CDR3 region has the DNA TGTGCCAGCAGCTTTACAGGAAGTGGCGAGCAGTACTTC. This rearrangement joins TRBV11-2 to TRBJ2-7, with a possible D match to TRBD1 (5 bases). The germline V gene has CDR1 SGHAT and CDR2 FQNNGV. Trimming shortened V by 3 bases and J by 6 bases, and 12 bases separated the two germline ends. The length of the CDR3 is 13 residues.

The V call is TRBV2, the J call TRBJ1-5; D is ambiguous. This CDR3 spans 11 amino acids. Trimming shortened V by 4 bases and J by 6 bases, and 4 bases separated the two germline ends. Germline loops: CDR1 SNHLY, CDR2 FYNNEI. The CDR3 DNA follows: TGTGCCAGCAGTGGGGGTCAGCCCCAGCATTTT. The encoded protein is CASSGGQPQHF.

The rearrangement uses TRBV5-4 and TRBJ2-7; TRBD2 aligns across 13 bases. In germline, CDR1 is SGHNT, CDR2 YYREEE (reference sequence). The CDR3 runs 17 residues. V lost 4 bases and J lost 0; bases outside the gene matches: 7. As DNA, the CDR3 is TGTGCCAGCAGCCCGGGACTAGCGGGACTCAGCTCCTACGAGCAGTACTTC. Translating it yields CASSPGLAGLSSYEQYF.

This chain uses TRBV12-5 with TRBJ2-7; the match to TRBD1 covers 11 bases. CDR1 LGHNT and CDR2 FRNRAP come from the germline V gene. Losses at the gene ends were 5 bases for V and 4 bases for J; bases not matched to a gene: 7. CDR3 length: 15 residues. CDR3 DNA sequence: TGTGCTAGTGGTCTCCCCGGACAGGGGGCATACGAGCAGTACTTC. Amino acids: CASGLPGQGAYEQYF.

The gene calls are TRBV10-1 and TRBJ2-1; 9 nucleotides align to TRBD2. This CDR3 is built from 19 residues. Losses at the gene ends were 4 bases for V and 6 bases for J; bases not matched to a gene: 19. CDR1 is WNHNN, CDR2 SYGVQD, per germline (reference sequence). The CDR3 DNA follows: TGCGCCAGCAGTGGGACAAAGCGGGAGGTTGGAAGCTGGGGCAATGAGCAGTTCTTC. Protein product: CASSGTKREVGSWGNEQFF.

The chain is built from TRBV19 and TRBJ2-7, with TRBD1 matching over 9 bases. Germline assignment: CDR1 LNHDA and CDR2 SQIVND (reference sequence). CDR3 length: 13 residues. V dropped 4 bases and J dropped 6; count of bases not matched to a gene: 4. The CDR3: CASSTGTGSEQYF. The CDR3 bases are TGTGCCAGTAGTACCGGGACAGGGAGCGAGCAGTACTTC.

This chain links TRBV11-2 with TRBJ2-1; 15 positions agree with TRBD2. J lost 10 bases, V lost 4 bases, and 17 bases had no gene match. The germline V gene encodes CDR1 SGHAT and CDR2 FQNNGV. This CDR3 region has 19 residues. This CDR3 reads CASSSDRTSGRGNQWEQFF. The CDR3 coding sequence is TGTGCCAGCAGCTCCGATCGGACTAGCGGGAGGGGGAATCAATGGGAGCAGTTCTTC.